The present T cell receptor beta chain was sequenced within a study of T cells in Graves' hyperthyroidism and ophthalmopathy (dated by TCRdb to between 2018 and 2021). Notes on the research overall: Peripheral blood was sampled at the time of initial diagnosis, prior to any treatment. After sampling, hyperthyroidism patients received methimazole starting at 30 mg daily, and ophthalmopathy patients received high-dose intravenous methylprednisolone. The paper reports TCR Vbeta CDR3 sequencing of some 140 peripheral blood samples: around 45 ophthalmopathy, under 80 hyperthyroidism and approximately 17 progressor patients. To identify distinguishing TCR V-J signatures, a discovery cohort of around 100 patients was used, comprising 43 with Graves' ophthalmopathy and 57 with stable Graves' hyperthyroidism. The study also compared thyroid tissue and blood T-cell repertoires from roughly 6 Graves' hyperthyroidism patients. The roughly 99 discovery patients were divided at random into training and test sets in a 7:3 ratio. Whether ophthalmopathy could be predicted prospectively was tested in an independent validation cohort made up of some 20 hyperthyroidism patients plus 17 patients who later progressed to ophthalmopathy.

Here is what the overall study found, with its caveats: Sample size was not statistically predetermined, and investigators were not blinded to group allocation. In validation, the model predicted progression to ophthalmopathy a median of roughly six months before onset, with approximately 68% sensitivity and about 75% specificity. In cross-validation, a model built on a 13 V-J signature told ophthalmopathy apart from stable hyperthyroidism with just under 90% sensitivity and around 84% specificity, and in testing the same model reached 80%/75%. Blood samples also contained most of the expanded thyroid clonotypes (frequency above 0.001), which suggests that blood repertoires may reflect thyroid immune responses.

The TCR beta CDR3 regions were amplified from RNA transcripts. The TCR CDR3 was subjected to a first round of RT-PCR using the HTBI primer set and the Qiagen OneStep RT-PCR kit. A second multiplex PCR round built the libraries, followed by size selection and purification. Sequencing of the libraries was done on an Illumina HiSeq2000 using paired-end 100 bp reads. Per the original workflow: SOAPnuke was used to process the raw data, with reads discarded if the reads contained adapters or uncalled bases, had a mean Phred below 15, or lacked an exact constant-primer or identifier match. High-quality paired reads were merged with COPE v1.2.5, and unique nucleotide sequences were defined as clonotypes. MiTCR v1.1 was used to align clonotypes to the IMGT TRBV, TRBD and TRBJ reference segments. Only V-J combinations with frequency above 0.0001, covering 98% to 99.2% of repertoires, were analysed. The TCS score was defined as the ratio of F50 (clonal expansion) to E x V (chaos), calculated using BLOSUM62-based TCRdist between CDR3 peptides within each V-J. Welch's t-statistics and random forest reduced 500 to 650 V-J features to some 14, which were used in a naive Bayes classifier (R e1071). The public reads were quality trimmed at Q25 with fastp and then assembled into clones with MiXCR by TCRdb, keeping productive beta chains. For every CDR3 protein sequence, its rows merge into one entry that carries the most common genes and DNA. These V and J calls rely on TCRdb rather than the paper's analysis. The sample records approximately 520,000 distinct CDR3 sequences, around 24% of which are singletons. Around 11% of the sample is held by the ten biggest clonotypes.

Comments on this clonotype: Its antigen is currently not known. A read error may account for a junction end that differs from germline.

In the ophthalmopathy patients, disease was moderately to severely active, with a Clinical Activity Score of 3 or more, a NOSPECS grade of 4 or more, and a duration of less than 3 months. Exclusion was applied to patients with uncontrolled infections, other autoimmune diseases, pregnancy or lactation. Diagnoses were based on clinical symptoms, serum thyroxine and TRAb, thyroid ultrasound and orbital computed tomography. PBMCs were separated from roughly 10 ml of fresh peripheral blood using Ficoll-Paque density gradient centrifugation. Total RNA was extracted with Trizol reagent, and quality was checked on an Agilent 2100 Bioanalyzer. According to the germline V gene, CDR1 reads SGHAT and CDR2 reads FQNNGV. The CDR3 numbers 12 residues from cysteine through phenylalanine. The retained sequence is limited to the CDR3, 36 bases, with the frame set at the first base.

Recombination linked TRBV11-2 to TRBJ2-3; the junction holds 7 bases that match TRBD1. Sequencing used blood. The sequence derives from a woman in her 30s with Graves' ophthalmopathy. The CDR3 reads CASSLDRASQYF. The nucleotides are TGTGCCAGCAGCCTAGACAGGGCCTCTCAGTATTTT.